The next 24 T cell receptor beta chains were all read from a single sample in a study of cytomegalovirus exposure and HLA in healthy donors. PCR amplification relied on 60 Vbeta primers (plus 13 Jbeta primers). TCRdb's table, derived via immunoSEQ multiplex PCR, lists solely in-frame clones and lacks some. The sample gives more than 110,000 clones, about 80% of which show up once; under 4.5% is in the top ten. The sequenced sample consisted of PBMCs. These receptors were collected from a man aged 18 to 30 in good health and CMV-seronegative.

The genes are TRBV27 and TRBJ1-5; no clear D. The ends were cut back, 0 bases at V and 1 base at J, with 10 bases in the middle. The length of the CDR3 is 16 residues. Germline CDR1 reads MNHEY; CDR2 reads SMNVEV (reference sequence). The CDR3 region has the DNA TGTGCCAGCAGTTTATCGGGCACGACGAGCAATCAGCCCCAGCATTTT. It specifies CASSLSGTTSNQPQHF.

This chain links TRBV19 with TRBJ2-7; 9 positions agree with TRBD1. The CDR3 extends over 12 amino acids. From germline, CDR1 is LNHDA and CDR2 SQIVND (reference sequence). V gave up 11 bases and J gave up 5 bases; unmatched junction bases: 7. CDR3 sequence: CASRDRDHEQYF. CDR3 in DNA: TGTGCCTCGCGGGACAGGGACCACGAGCAGTACTTC.

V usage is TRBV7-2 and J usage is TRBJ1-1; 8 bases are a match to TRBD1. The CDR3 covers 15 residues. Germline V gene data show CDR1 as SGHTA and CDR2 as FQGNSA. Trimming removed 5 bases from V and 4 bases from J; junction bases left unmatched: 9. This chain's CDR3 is CASSATQGATTEAFF. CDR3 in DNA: TGTGCCAGCAGCGCAACCCAGGGGGCGACCACTGAAGCTTTCTTT.

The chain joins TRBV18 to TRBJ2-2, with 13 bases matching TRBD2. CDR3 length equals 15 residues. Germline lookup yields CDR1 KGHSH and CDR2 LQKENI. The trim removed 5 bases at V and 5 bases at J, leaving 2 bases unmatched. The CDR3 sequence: CASSAGLAGTGELFF. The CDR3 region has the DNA TGTGCCAGCTCAGCGGGACTAGCGGGAACCGGGGAGCTGTTTTTT.

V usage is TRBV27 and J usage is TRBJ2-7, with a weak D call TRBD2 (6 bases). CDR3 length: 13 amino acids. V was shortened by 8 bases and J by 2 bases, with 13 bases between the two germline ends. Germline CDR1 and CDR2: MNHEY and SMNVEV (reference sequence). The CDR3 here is CASGTSNTYEQYF. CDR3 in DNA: TGTGCCAGCGGGACTTCAAACACCTACGAGCAGTACTTC.

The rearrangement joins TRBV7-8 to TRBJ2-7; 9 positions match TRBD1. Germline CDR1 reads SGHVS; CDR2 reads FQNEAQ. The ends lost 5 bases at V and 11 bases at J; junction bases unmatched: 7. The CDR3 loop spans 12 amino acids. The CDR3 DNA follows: TGTGCCAGCAGCGGACCTCGGGACAGGGAGTACTTC. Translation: CASSGPRDREYF.

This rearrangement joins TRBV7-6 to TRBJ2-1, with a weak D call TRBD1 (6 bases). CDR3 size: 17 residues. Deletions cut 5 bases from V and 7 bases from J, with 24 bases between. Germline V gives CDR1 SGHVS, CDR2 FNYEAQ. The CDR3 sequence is CASSPGGPRPPRNEQFF. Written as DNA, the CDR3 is TGTGCCAGCAGCCCTGGGGGCCCCCGGCCCCCGCGGAATGAGCAGTTCTTC. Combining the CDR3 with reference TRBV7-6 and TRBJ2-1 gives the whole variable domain GAGVSQSPRYKVTKRGQDVALRCDPISGHVSLYWYRQALGQGPEFLTYFNYEAQQDKSGLPNDRFSAERPEGSISTLTIQRTEQRDSAMYRCASSPGGPRPPRNEQFFGPGTRLTVL.

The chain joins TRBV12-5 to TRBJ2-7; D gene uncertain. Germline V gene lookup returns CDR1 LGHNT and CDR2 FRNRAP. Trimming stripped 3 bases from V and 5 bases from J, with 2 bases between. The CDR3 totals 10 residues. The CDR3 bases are TGTGCTAGTGGTTTCAACGAGCAGTACTTC. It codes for CASGFNEQYF.

CDR3 residues: CAISRGPNTGELFF. As DNA, the CDR3 is TGTGCCATCAGCAGGGGTCCGAACACCGGGGAGCTGTTTTTT. The chain couples TRBV10-3 to TRBJ2-2; TRBD1 is a possible D gene (6 bases). CDR1 is ENHRY and CDR2 is SYGVKD in the germline V gene. V gave up 6 bases and J gave up 0 bases, with 8 bases separating them. The CDR3 is 14 amino acids.

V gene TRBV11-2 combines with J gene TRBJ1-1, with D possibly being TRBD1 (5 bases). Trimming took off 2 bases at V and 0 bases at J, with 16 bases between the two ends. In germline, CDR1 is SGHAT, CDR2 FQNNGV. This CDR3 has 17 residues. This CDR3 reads CASSLWAGRGVNTEAFF. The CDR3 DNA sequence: TGTGCCAGCAGCTTATGGGCAGGGAGGGGCGTGAACACTGAAGCTTTCTTT.

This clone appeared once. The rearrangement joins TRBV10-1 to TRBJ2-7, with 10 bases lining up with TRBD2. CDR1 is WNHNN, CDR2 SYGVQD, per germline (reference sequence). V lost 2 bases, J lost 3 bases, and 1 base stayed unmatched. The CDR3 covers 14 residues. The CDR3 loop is CASSESGRVYEQYF. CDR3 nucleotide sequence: TGCGCCAGCAGTGAGAGCGGGAGGGTCTACGAGCAGTACTTC.

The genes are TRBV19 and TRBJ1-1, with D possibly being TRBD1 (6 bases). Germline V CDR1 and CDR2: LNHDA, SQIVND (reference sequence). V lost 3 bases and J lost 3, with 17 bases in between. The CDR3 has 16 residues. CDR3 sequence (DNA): TGTGCCAGTAGTATTCGCCACAGGGCGCGGGACACTGAAGCTTTCTTT. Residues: CASSIRHRARDTEAFF.

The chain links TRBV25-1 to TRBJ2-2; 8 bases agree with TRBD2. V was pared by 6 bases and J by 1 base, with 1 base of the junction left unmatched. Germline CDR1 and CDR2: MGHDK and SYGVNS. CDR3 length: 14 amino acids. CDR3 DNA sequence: TGTGCCAGCAGCCGGGGGGGGAACACCGGGGAGCTGTTTTTT. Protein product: CASSRGGNTGELFF. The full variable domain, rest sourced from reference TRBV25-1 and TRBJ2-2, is EADIYQTPRYLVIGTGKKITLECSQTMGHDKMYWYQQDPGMELHLIHYSYGVNSTEKGDLSSESTVSRIRTEHFPLTLESARPSHTSQYLCASSRGGNTGELFFGEGSRLTVL.

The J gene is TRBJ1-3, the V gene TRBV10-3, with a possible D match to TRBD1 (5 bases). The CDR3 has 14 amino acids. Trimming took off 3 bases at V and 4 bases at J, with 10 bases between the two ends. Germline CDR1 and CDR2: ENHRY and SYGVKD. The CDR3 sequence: CAISEGVSGNTIYF. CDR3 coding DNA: TGTGCCATCAGTGAAGGGGTTTCAGGAAACACCATATATTTT.

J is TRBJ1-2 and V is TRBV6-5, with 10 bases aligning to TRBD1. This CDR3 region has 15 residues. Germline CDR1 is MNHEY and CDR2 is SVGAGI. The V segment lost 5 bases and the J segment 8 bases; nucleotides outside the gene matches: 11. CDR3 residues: CASSLQTGGFYGYTF. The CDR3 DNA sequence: TGTGCCAGCAGTCTTCAGACAGGGGGCTTTTACGGCTACACCTTC.

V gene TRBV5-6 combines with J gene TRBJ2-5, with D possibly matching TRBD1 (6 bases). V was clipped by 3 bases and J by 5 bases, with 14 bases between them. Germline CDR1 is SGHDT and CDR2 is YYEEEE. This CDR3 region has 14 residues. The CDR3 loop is CASSWGQGIETQYF. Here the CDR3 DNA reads TGTGCCAGCAGCTGGGGGCAGGGGATTGAGACCCAGTACTTC.

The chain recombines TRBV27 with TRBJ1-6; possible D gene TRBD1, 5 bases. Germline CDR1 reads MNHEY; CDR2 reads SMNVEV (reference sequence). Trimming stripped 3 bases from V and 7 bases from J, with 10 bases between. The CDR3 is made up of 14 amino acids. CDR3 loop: CASSFPGLNSPLHF. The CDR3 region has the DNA TGTGCCAGCAGTTTCCCAGGGCTAAATTCACCCCTCCACTTT.

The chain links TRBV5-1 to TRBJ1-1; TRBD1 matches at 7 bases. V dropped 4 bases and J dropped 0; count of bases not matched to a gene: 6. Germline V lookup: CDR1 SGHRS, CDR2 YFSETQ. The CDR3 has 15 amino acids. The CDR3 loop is CASSARDRVNTEAFF. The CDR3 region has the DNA TGCGCCAGCAGCGCACGGGACAGAGTGAACACTGAAGCTTTCTTT.

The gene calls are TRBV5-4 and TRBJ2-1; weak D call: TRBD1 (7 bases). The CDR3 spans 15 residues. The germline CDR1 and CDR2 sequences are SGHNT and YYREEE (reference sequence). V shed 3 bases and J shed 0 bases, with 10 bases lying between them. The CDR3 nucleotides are TGTGCCAGCAGCTCAGGGGGGAGCTCCTACAATGAGCAGTTCTTC. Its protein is CASSSGGSSYNEQFF.

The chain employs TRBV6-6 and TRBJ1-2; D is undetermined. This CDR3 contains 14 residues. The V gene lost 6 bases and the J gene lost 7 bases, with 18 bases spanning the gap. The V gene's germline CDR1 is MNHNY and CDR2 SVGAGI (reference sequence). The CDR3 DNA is TGTGCCAGCAGAAACAGTCTTAGGTGGGTTGGCTACACCTTC. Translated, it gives CASRNSLRWVGYTF.

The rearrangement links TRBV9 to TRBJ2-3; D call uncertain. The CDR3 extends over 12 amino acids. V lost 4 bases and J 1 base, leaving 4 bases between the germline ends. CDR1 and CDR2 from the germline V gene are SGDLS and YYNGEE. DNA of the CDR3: TGTGCCAGCAGCCGCGGCACAGATACGCAGTATTTT. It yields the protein CASSRGTDTQYF. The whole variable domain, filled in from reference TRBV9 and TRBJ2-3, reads DSGVTQTPKHLITATGQRVTLRCSPRSGDLSVYWYQQSLDQGLQFLIQYYNGEERAKGNILERFSAQQFPDLHSELNLSSLELGDSALYFCASSRGTDTQYFGPGTRLTVL.

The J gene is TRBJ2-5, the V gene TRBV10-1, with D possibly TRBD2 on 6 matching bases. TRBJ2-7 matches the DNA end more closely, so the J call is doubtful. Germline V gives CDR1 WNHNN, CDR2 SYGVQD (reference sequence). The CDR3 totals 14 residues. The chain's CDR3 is CASSRETRIYEQYF. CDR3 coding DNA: TGCGCCAGCAGCAGGGAGACTAGAATATACGAGCAGTACTTC.

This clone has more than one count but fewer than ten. CDR3 bases: TGTGCCATCGAAGATAGCGGGGGACCTAGCACAGATACGCAGTATTTT. It specifies CAIEDSGGPSTDTQYF. This chain links TRBV10-3 with TRBJ2-3; 9 bases are shared with TRBD2. This CDR3 is 16 amino acids long. The V gene's germline CDR1 is ENHRY and CDR2 SYGVKD. With V trimmed by 8 bases and J by 0 bases, 9 bases remained unmatched.

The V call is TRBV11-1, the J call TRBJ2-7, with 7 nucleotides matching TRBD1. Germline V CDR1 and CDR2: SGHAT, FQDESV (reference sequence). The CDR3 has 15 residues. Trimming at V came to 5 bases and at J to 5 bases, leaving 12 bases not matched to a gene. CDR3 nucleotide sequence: TGTGCCAGCAGCCCATCGGACAGGACGGGTCACGAGCAGTACTTC. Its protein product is CASSPSDRTGHEQYF. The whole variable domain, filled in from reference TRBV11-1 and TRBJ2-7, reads EAEVAQSPRYKITEKSQAVAFWCDPISGHATLYWYRQILGQGPELLVQFQDESVVDDSQLPKDRFSAERLKGVDSTLKIQPAELGDSAMYLCASSPSDRTGHEQYFGPGTRLTVT.